A single sample gave rise to the 31 T cell receptor beta chains below, sequenced in a study of identical twins (dated by TCRdb to between 2015 and 2016). Libraries came from 5' RACE. Instrument used: Illumina HiSeq 2000. Through fastp at Q25 and MiXCR, TCRdb rebuilt clones from the public reads, retaining in-frame beta chains. Each record represents a unique CDR3 protein, reported with the most common genes and DNA among its rows. The sample data list under 350,000 distinct CDR3 sequences, and roughly 9.8% of these were observed just once. The top ten hold about 7.1% of the sample. The sample also formed part of further work on yellow fever vaccine responses in identical twins.

The sample comprised CD8+ T cells sorted from blood. The receptor source for this set is a woman aged 18-30 years in good health.

V is TRBV5-1 and J is TRBJ1-2, with D possibly being TRBD1 (5 bases). CDR1 SGHRS and CDR2 YFSETQ come from the germline V gene. The CDR3 runs 13 residues. V was clipped by 0 bases and J by 8 bases, with 11 bases between them. Here the CDR3 reads CASSLGGPLGYTF. The DNA for the CDR3 is TGCGCCAGCAGCTTGGGGGGACCCCTGGGCTACACCTTC.

In this sample, this clonotype turned up many times. This chain joins TRBV11-2 and TRBJ2-1, with D possibly being TRBD1 or TRBD2 (5 bases each). Germline V gene lookup returns CDR1 SGHAT and CDR2 FQNNGV. V lost 5 bases, J lost 11 bases, and 13 bases lay in between. CDR3 size: 12 residues. The DNA for the CDR3 is TGTGCCAGCAGCCCGCCGGGACCCCAGCAGTTCTTC. Residues: CASSPPGPQQFF.

This clonotype has at least ten counts. The CDR3 sequence is CASTGSIETQYF. Written as DNA, the CDR3 is TGTGCCAGCACAGGATCAATAGAGACCCAGTACTTC. The chain employs TRBV2 and TRBJ2-5; D not certain. CDR3 size: 12 residues. CDR1 and CDR2 from the germline V gene are SNHLY and FYNNEI. V gave up 7 bases and J gave up 4 bases, with 10 bases separating them. The full variable domain, completed using reference TRBV2 and TRBJ2-5, is EPEVTQTPSHQVTQMGQEVILRCVPISNHLYFYWYRQILGQKVEFLVSFYNNEISEKSEIFDDQFSVERPDGSNFTLKIRSTKLEDSAMYFCASTGSIETQYFGPGTRLLVL.

The sample holds many counts of this clonotype. The chain combines TRBV27 with TRBJ2-2, with 7 bases aligning to TRBD2. The germline V gene encodes CDR1 MNHEY and CDR2 SMNVEV (reference sequence). J gave up 4 bases and V 7 bases, and 6 bases lay outside the gene matches. This CDR3 is built from 14 residues. For the CDR3, the DNA is TGTGCCAGCACAAGCGGGATTGTCACCGGGGAGCTGTTTTTT. It is translated as CASTSGIVTGELFF.

This clonotype appeared many times. This chain links TRBV7-9 with TRBJ2-5, with TRBD2 identical over 10 bases. Germline loops: CDR1 SEHNR, CDR2 FQNEAQ (reference sequence). The CDR3 has 16 residues. V gave up 5 bases and J gave up 1 base; unmatched junction bases: 7. CDR3 in DNA: TGTGCCAGCAGCCCCCCGATAGCGGGAGGCCAAGAGACCCAGTACTTC. This translates into CASSPPIAGGQETQYF.

In this sample, this clonotype turned up many times. The V and J genes are TRBV10-2 and TRBJ2-3; a weak D match, TRBD2 (5 bases). Germline V lookup: CDR1 WSHSY, CDR2 SAAADI. V dropped 3 bases and J dropped 2 bases, with 18 bases sitting between them. The CDR3 runs 17 residues. CDR3 protein: CASSDPVLFGNTDTQYF. CDR3 in DNA: TGCGCCAGCAGTGACCCGGTCCTTTTCGGGAACACAGATACGCAGTATTTT.

The rearrangement uses TRBV25-1 and TRBJ2-3, with 8 bases that match TRBD1. CDR3 size: 15 residues. The germline gives CDR1 MGHDK, CDR2 SYGVNS. With V trimmed by 6 bases and J by 2 bases, 7 bases remained unmatched. DNA for the CDR3: TGTGCCAGCAGGGACAGGGTCGGGGCCACAGATACGCAGTATTTT. Translating it yields CASRDRVGATDTQYF.

There are a few counts of this clonotype. V gene TRBV20-1 combines with J gene TRBJ1-1; unclear D gene. CDR3 size: 14 residues. Looked up from germline, CDR1 is DFQATT and CDR2 is SNEGSKA (reference sequence). Trimming took off 1 base at V and 0 bases at J, with 9 bases between the two ends. The DNA of the CDR3 is TGCAGTGCTAGAGTGCCTGAAATGAACACTGAAGCTTTCTTT. This codes for CSARVPEMNTEAFF.

This clonotype was detected a few times. The gene calls are TRBV4-2 and TRBJ2-7; TRBD2 aligns across 13 bases. Trimming took 1 base from V and 5 from J; bases not matched to a gene: 2. CDR1 is LGHNA, CDR2 YNFKEQ, per germline. There are 15 residues in the CDR3. As DNA, the CDR3 is TGTGCCAGCAGCCAAGCCGGACTAGCGGGGGACGAGCAGTACTTC. This codes for CASSQAGLAGDEQYF.

This clonotype was recorded at least ten times. The chain joins TRBV2 to TRBJ2-5; weak D call: TRBD2 (7 bases). The V and J ends lost 4 bases and 1 base respectively, with 13 bases between them. Looked up from germline, CDR1 is SNHLY and CDR2 is FYNNEI. The CDR3 has 15 amino acids. The CDR3 spells CASSGGGGSQETQYF. For the CDR3, the DNA is TGTGCCAGCAGTGGGGGGGGCGGGAGCCAAGAGACCCAGTACTTC.

CDR3 sequence reads: CASSLGGTKNTGELFF. In DNA form, the CDR3 reads TGTGCCAGCAGCTTAGGGGGCACAAAAAACACCGGGGAGCTGTTTTTT. The rearrangement links TRBV7-9 to TRBJ2-2; D perhaps matches TRBD1 (5 bases). Germline V gene lookup returns CDR1 SEHNR and CDR2 FQNEAQ (reference sequence). The V gene lost 1 base and the J gene lost 2 bases, with 11 bases spanning the gap. The CDR3 is made up of 16 amino acids.

This clonotype came up a few times. This sequence joins TRBV12-3 or TRBV12-4 and TRBJ2-5; 8 bases line up with TRBD2. There are 15 residues in the CDR3. After removal of 1 base from V and 1 base from J, the junction contained 2 bases not matched to a gene. The CDR3 DNA sequence: TGTGCCAGCAGTTTAGGCGGGGGGACCCAAGAGACCCAGTACTTC. Amino acid sequence: CASSLGGGTQETQYF.

The chain employs TRBV5-6 and TRBJ2-7; D is undetermined. In germline, CDR1 is SGHDT, CDR2 YYEEEE. The CDR3 sequence is 12 residues long. With 4 bases removed from V and 3 bases from J, the gap between germline ends came to 8 bases. Written as DNA, the CDR3 is TGTGCCAGCAGCCACGGATTCTACGAGCAGTACTTC. Its protein product is CASSHGFYEQYF.

The J gene is TRBJ2-7, the V gene TRBV27, with 7 bases identical to TRBD2. CDR1 and CDR2 from the germline V gene are MNHEY and SMNVEV (reference sequence). Losses at the gene ends were 5 bases for V and 2 bases for J; bases not matched to a gene: 6. This CDR3 contains 14 residues. The DNA for the CDR3 is TGTGCCAGCAGTCCAGGACTAGGGGCCTACGAGCAGTACTTC. It yields the protein CASSPGLGAYEQYF.

There are many counts of this clonotype. This rearrangement joins TRBV5-1 to TRBJ2-7; no reliable D call. The CDR3 extends over 18 amino acids. V lost 2 bases to trimming and J lost 4 bases, with 25 bases between them. Germline CDR1 and CDR2: SGHRS and YFSETQ. The CDR3 DNA reads TGCGCCAGCAGCTTTCCCACTACCGGGCCACTAATGACGTACGAGCAGTACTTC. Its protein product is CASSFPTTGPLMTYEQYF.

The rearrangement links TRBV6-5 to TRBJ2-1, with 13 positions matching TRBD2. This CDR3 region has 18 residues. CDR1 and CDR2 (germline): MNHEY, SVGAGI. Trimming cost V 2 bases and J 0 bases; bases outside gene matches: 4. Written as DNA, the CDR3 is TGTGCCAGCAGTTACGGGACTAGCGGGACCAGCTCCTACAATGAGCAGTTCTTC. This gives the protein CASSYGTSGTSSYNEQFF.

This clonotype was observed many times. V usage is TRBV14 and J usage is TRBJ2-1; 7 bases fit TRBD2. V dropped 2 bases and J dropped 9; count of bases not matched to a gene: 10. From germline, CDR1 is SGHDN and CDR2 FVKESK. The CDR3 has 15 residues. The CDR3, as DNA: TGTGCCAGCAGCCAACCCTGGGGAGGGAGCGGTGAGCAGTTCTTC. Protein: CASSQPWGGSGEQFF.

This clonotype was seen a few times. This chain joins TRBV7-6 and TRBJ2-2, with D possibly TRBD1 on 7 matching bases. Trimming removed 5 bases from V and 3 bases from J, with 19 bases in between. Germline assignment: CDR1 SGHVS and CDR2 FNYEAQ. The CDR3 is 17 residues long. CDR3 loop: CASSHPGDRVDTGELFF. The DNA of the CDR3 is TGTGCCAGCAGCCACCCGGGGGACAGAGTCGACACCGGGGAGCTGTTTTTT.

This clonotype was observed a single time. V is TRBV5-6 and J is TRBJ2-2; D possibly corresponds to TRBD1 (5 bases). Trimming cost V 5 bases and J 0 bases, with 14 bases left between them. Germline CDR1 is SGHDT and CDR2 is YYEEEE. The CDR3 totals 16 residues. In DNA, the CDR3 is TGTGCCAGCAGTGATACAGGAAGTTCGAACACCGGGGAGCTGTTTTTT. Its translation: CASSDTGSSNTGELFF. The full variable domain, rest sourced from reference TRBV5-6 and TRBJ2-2, is DAGVTQSPTHLIKTRGQQVTLRCSPKSGHDTVSWYQQALGQGPQFIFQYYEEEERQRGNFPDRFSGHQFPNYSSELNVNALLLGDSALYLCASSDTGSSNTGELFFGEGSRLTVL.

In its sample, this clonotype was seen many times. The chain recombines TRBV28 with TRBJ2-3, with a weak D call TRBD1 (5 bases). The CDR3 runs 17 residues. Germline V gives CDR1 MDHEN, CDR2 SYDVKM. V lost 6 bases and J 1 base, leaving 20 bases between the germline ends. The CDR3 DNA reads TGTGCCAGCAGGCACCCTTACAGGATTGGAGGCACAGATACGCAGTATTTT. Translating gives CASRHPYRIGGTDTQYF. The variable domain in full, with the rest retrieved from reference TRBV28 and TRBJ2-3, is DVKVTQSSRYLVKRTGEKVFLECVQDMDHENMFWYRQDPGLGLRLIYFSYDVKMKEKGDIPEGYSVSREKKERFSLILESASTNQTSMYLCASRHPYRIGGTDTQYFGPGTRLTVL.

This clonotype has a count of ten or more. This chain joins TRBV7-6 and TRBJ2-5; a weak D match, TRBD1 (5 bases). CDR1 is SGHVS, CDR2 FNYEAQ, per germline. V gave up 1 base and J gave up 2 bases, with 8 bases separating them. The CDR3 sequence is 14 residues long. CDR3 amino acids: CASSLDRQQETQYF. CDR3 nucleotide sequence: TGTGCCAGCAGCTTAGATCGACAGCAAGAGACCCAGTACTTC.

This clonotype was counted ten times or more. The rearrangement uses TRBV5-1 and TRBJ2-7; 8 bases are shared with TRBD1. Trimming took 4 bases from V and 5 from J; bases not matched to a gene: 8. Per germline, CDR1 SGHRS and CDR2 YFSETQ. CDR3 size: 14 residues. Here the CDR3 reads CASSPRQGYHEQYF. The CDR3 DNA sequence: TGCGCCAGCAGCCCTAGACAGGGGTACCACGAGCAGTACTTC.

In this sample, this clonotype turned up a few times. The rearrangement uses TRBV5-1 and TRBJ2-1; TRBD2 is a possible D gene (6 bases). The CDR3 sequence is 13 residues long. Germline lookup yields CDR1 SGHRS and CDR2 YFSETQ. V lost 0 bases, J lost 8 bases, and 9 bases lay in between. DNA of the CDR3: TGCGCCAGCAGCTTGGCTAGCGTCTATGAGCAGTTCTTC. Its protein product is CASSLASVYEQFF.

V and J are TRBV20-1 and TRBJ2-5, with TRBD1 as a possible D gene (5 bases). The CDR3 runs 13 residues. Trimming left V 7 bases short and J 1 base short, with 13 bases between. Germline CDR1 reads DFQATT; CDR2 reads SNEGSKA (reference sequence). CDR3 DNA: TGCAGTGTCCCGACAGACTTCCAAGAGACCCAGTACTTC. The encoded protein is CSVPTDFQETQYF.

The CDR3 here is CSVTSSRNEQFF. DNA for the CDR3: TGCAGCGTTACGTCTAGCCGCAATGAGCAGTTCTTC. The chain recombines TRBV29-1 with TRBJ2-1; a weak D match, TRBD2 (5 bases). This CDR3 is 12 amino acids long. V was pared by 5 bases and J by 6 bases, with 11 bases between. In germline, CDR1 is SQVTM, CDR2 ANQGSEA.

This chain connects TRBV4-1 to TRBJ2-1, with 9 bases matching TRBD2. The CDR3 runs to 14 residues. The ends lost 6 bases at V and 4 bases at J; junction bases unmatched: 4. The germline gives CDR1 MGHRA, CDR2 YSYEKL. CDR3 nucleotides: TGCGCCAGCAGTGCGGGGGGGCTTTACAATGAGCAGTTCTTC. Amino acid sequence: CASSAGGLYNEQFF.

This clonotype was counted at least ten times. The V and J genes are TRBV10-3 and TRBJ2-7; no firm D call. From germline, CDR1 is ENHRY and CDR2 SYGVKD. The CDR3 length is 12 residues. V lost 0 bases to trimming and J lost 4 bases, with 4 bases between them. In nucleotides, the CDR3 is TGTGCCATCAGTGAGTCGGCGTACGAGCAGTACTTC. Translating it yields CAISESAYEQYF.

This clonotype was found many times. The chain joins TRBV7-9 to TRBJ2-7; 7 nucleotides align to TRBD1. Losses at the gene ends were 3 bases for V and 5 bases for J; bases not matched to a gene: 10. This CDR3 contains 15 residues. Germline CDR1 SEHNR, CDR2 FQNEAQ (reference sequence). CDR3 nucleotide sequence: TGTGCCAGCAGCTTGTCAGTGACAGGGAACGACGAGCAGTACTTC. Translated, it gives CASSLSVTGNDEQYF.

This clonotype was detected ten times or more. This chain joins TRBV19 and TRBJ1-1; the D gene is possibly TRBD1 (6 bases). The V end was cut by 6 bases, the J end by 3 bases, with 14 bases between. Germline V gene sequence: CDR1 LNHDA, CDR2 SQIVND (reference sequence). The CDR3 runs to 14 residues. This CDR3 is CASRSRQAYTEAFF. CDR3 nucleotide sequence: TGTGCCAGTAGGAGCCGACAGGCCTACACTGAAGCTTTCTTT.

This clonotype occurred many times. The genes are TRBV2 and TRBJ2-1; maybe TRBD1 (5 bases). Trimming pared 7 bases from V and 7 bases from J, leaving 17 bases between. Germline CDR1 SNHLY, CDR2 FYNNEI. This CDR3 comprises 14 residues. The CDR3 region is CASNRWGFGNEQFF. For the CDR3, the DNA is TGTGCCAGCAACCGCTGGGGCTTTGGGAATGAGCAGTTCTTC.

The chain couples TRBV20-1 to TRBJ2-1, with D perhaps matching TRBD1 (6 bases). The V and J ends lost 6 bases and 10 bases respectively, with 13 bases between them. The CDR3 contains 11 residues. CDR1 is DFQATT, CDR2 SNEGSKA, per germline (reference sequence). The CDR3, as DNA: TGCAGTGCCACGGACAGATCCGAGCAGTTCTTC. Translated, it gives CSATDRSEQFF.